This is a list of T cell receptor beta chains from one sample in a study of cytomegalovirus exposure and HLA in healthy donors. Clones were read by immunoSEQ multiplex PCR, and TCRdb kept only the in-frame ones, dropping some. The data show some 220,000 clones, more than 60% seen once. The sequenced sample consisted of PBMCs. These receptors all come from a woman aged 55-70 years in good health and CMV-seropositive. The CDR3 runs from the conserved cysteine through the conserved F or W. A D gene is named only where the DNA matches it firmly. Only some rows state a clone size, as once, few, many or a class for expanded clones.

v_gene: TRBV5-1; len: 16; d_gene: .; abundance: .; j_gene: TRBJ1-1; CDR3aa: CASSLNPGGGTTEAFF; CDR3nt: TGCGCCAGCAGCTTGAATCCGGGAGGGGGGACCACTGAAGCTTTCTTT
v_gene: TRBV28; len: 13; d_gene: .; abundance: .; j_gene: TRBJ1-3; CDR3aa: CASTDRRRNTIYF; CDR3nt: TGTGCCAGCACCGACAGGCGAAGGAACACCATATATTTT
v_gene: TRBV18; len: 15; d_gene: .; abundance: .; j_gene: TRBJ2-6; CDR3aa: CASSQGQAGANVLTF; CDR3nt: TGTGCCAGCTCACAGGGGCAAGCTGGGGCCAACGTCCTGACTTTC
v_gene: TRBV2; len: 13; d_gene: TRBD1; abundance: .; j_gene: TRBJ2-5; CDR3aa: CASSETGGVPQYF; CDR3nt: TGTGCCAGCAGTGAGACAGGGGGTGTTCCCCAGTACTTC
v_gene: TRBV7-2; len: 16; d_gene: TRBD2; abundance: .; j_gene: TRBJ2-1; CDR3aa: CASSLGLAASYNEQFF; CDR3nt: TGTGCCAGCAGCTTAGGCCTAGCGGCTTCCTACAATGAGCAGTTCTTC
v_gene: TRBV4-1; len: 15; d_gene: TRBD1; abundance: .; j_gene: TRBJ1-2; CDR3aa: CASSRRQGEDYGYTF; CDR3nt: TGCGCCAGCAGCCGGAGACAGGGGGAGGACTATGGCTACACCTTC
v_gene: TRBV7-9; len: 10; d_gene: .; abundance: .; j_gene: TRBJ1-2; CDR3aa: CATTTHGYTF; CDR3nt: TGTGCCACCACAACGCATGGCTACACCTTC
v_gene: TRBV18; len: 13; d_gene: .; abundance: .; j_gene: TRBJ1-2; CDR3aa: CASSLQENYGYTF; CDR3nt: TGTGCCAGCTCACTACAGGAGAACTATGGCTACACCTTC
v_gene: TRBV6-4; len: 16; d_gene: .; abundance: .; j_gene: TRBJ2-3; CDR3aa: CASSVQGSLSADTQYF; CDR3nt: TGTGCCAGCAGTGTTCAGGGTTCACTTTCAGCAGATACGCAGTATTTT
v_gene: TRBV6-1; len: 18; d_gene: TRBD1; abundance: .; j_gene: TRBJ1-5; CDR3aa: CASSERRSDRGRDQPQHF; CDR3nt: TGTGCCAGCAGTGAACGGAGGTCAGACAGGGGCCGAGATCAGCCCCAGCATTTT
v_gene: TRBV2; len: 13; d_gene: .; abundance: .; j_gene: TRBJ2-7; CDR3aa: CASRGSGNYEQYF; CDR3nt: TGTGCCAGCAGGGGGTCGGGAAATTACGAGCAGTACTTC
v_gene: TRBV27; len: 15; d_gene: .; abundance: .; j_gene: TRBJ1-4; CDR3aa: CASMGRGAANEKLFF; CDR3nt: TGTGCCAGCATGGGCCGGGGGGCTGCTAATGAAAAACTGTTTTTT
v_gene: TRBV18; len: 14; d_gene: TRBD1; abundance: .; j_gene: TRBJ2-7; CDR3aa: CASSPGTGAYEQYF; CDR3nt: TGTGCCAGCTCACCCGGGACAGGGGCCTACGAGCAGTACTTC
v_gene: TRBV18; len: 16; d_gene: .; abundance: .; j_gene: TRBJ2-6; CDR3aa: CASSPQGVAGANVLTF; CDR3nt: TGTGCCAGCTCACCACAGGGAGTCGCCGGGGCCAACGTCCTGACTTTC
v_gene: TRBV13; len: 12; d_gene: .; abundance: .; j_gene: TRBJ1-3; CDR3aa: CASIERGNTIYF; CDR3nt: TGTGCCAGCATAGAGCGGGGAAACACCATATATTTT
v_gene: TRBV14; len: 16; d_gene: TRBD1; abundance: once; j_gene: TRBJ1-1; CDR3aa: CASSPRDRGGNTEAFF; CDR3nt: TGTGCCAGCAGCCCCCGGGACAGGGGAGGGAACACTGAAGCTTTCTTT
v_gene: TRBV5-1; len: 16; d_gene: .; abundance: .; j_gene: TRBJ2-3; CDR3aa: CASSLDPDYRTDTQYF; CDR3nt: TGCGCCAGCAGCTTGGACCCGGACTACCGCACAGATACGCAGTATTTT
v_gene: TRBV14; len: 13; d_gene: .; abundance: .; j_gene: TRBJ2-7; CDR3aa: CASSQRSSYEQYF; CDR3nt: TGTGCCAGCAGCCAAAGGAGCTCCTACGAGCAGTACTTC
v_gene: TRBV19; len: 13; d_gene: .; abundance: .; j_gene: TRBJ1-1; CDR3aa: CASRRDKDTEAFF; CDR3nt: TGTGCCAGTCGGAGGGATAAGGACACTGAAGCTTTCTTT
v_gene: TRBV5-1; len: 13; d_gene: .; abundance: few; j_gene: TRBJ1-1; CDR3aa: CASSPTANTEAFF; CDR3nt: TGCGCCAGCAGCCCAACAGCGAACACTGAAGCTTTCTTT
v_gene: TRBV6-5; len: 15; d_gene: .; abundance: .; j_gene: TRBJ2-7; CDR3aa: CASSADAGSTYEQYF; CDR3nt: TGTGCCAGCAGCGCAGACGCAGGAAGCACCTACGAGCAGTACTTC
v_gene: TRBV4-2; len: 19; d_gene: TRBD2; abundance: .; j_gene: TRBJ2-5; CDR3aa: CASSQDILAGVRGQETQYF; CDR3nt: TGTGCCAGCAGCCAAGATATCCTAGCGGGAGTTAGGGGGCAAGAGACCCAGTACTTC
v_gene: TRBV15; len: 15; d_gene: .; abundance: .; j_gene: TRBJ2-5; CDR3aa: CATSKNQPGAKEQYF; CDR3nt: TGTGCCACCAGCAAAAATCAACCGGGAGCCAAAGAGCAGTACTTC
v_gene: TRBV7-2; len: 16; d_gene: TRBD2; abundance: .; j_gene: TRBJ2-7; CDR3aa: CASSYRDGGSSYEQYF; CDR3nt: TGTGCCAGCAGCTACCGTGACGGCGGGAGCTCCTACGAGCAGTACTTC
v_gene: TRBV7-4; len: 16; d_gene: TRBD1; abundance: .; j_gene: TRBJ1-5; CDR3aa: CASSLVSDRVLQPQHF; CDR3nt: TGTGCCAGCAGCTTAGTATCTGACAGGGTCCTTCAGCCCCAGCATTTT
v_gene: TRBV5-6; len: 16; d_gene: .; abundance: .; j_gene: TRBJ2-6; CDR3aa: CASSLWLSSGANVLTF; CDR3nt: TGTGCCAGCAGCTTGTGGTTGAGTTCTGGGGCCAACGTCCTGACTTTC
v_gene: TRBV7-9; len: 14; d_gene: .; abundance: .; j_gene: TRBJ1-4; CDR3aa: CASSYGGGYEKLFF; CDR3nt: TGTGCCAGCAGCTATGGGGGGGGCTATGAAAAACTGTTTTTT
v_gene: TRBV5-4; len: 16; d_gene: TRBD2; abundance: .; j_gene: TRBJ2-5; CDR3aa: CASSPGLAGGEETQYF; CDR3nt: TGTGCCAGCAGCCCCGGACTAGCGGGGGGTGAAGAGACCCAGTACTTC
v_gene: TRBV30; len: 14; d_gene: TRBD1; abundance: .; j_gene: TRBJ1-4; CDR3aa: CACQRDSNMEKLFF; CDR3nt: TGTGCCTGCCAAAGGGACAGTAACATGGAAAAACTGTTTTTT
v_gene: TRBV30; len: 12; d_gene: .; abundance: .; j_gene: TRBJ1-2; CDR3aa: CAGAETNYGYTF; CDR3nt: TGTGCCGGAGCGGAGACAAACTATGGCTACACCTTC
v_gene: TRBV7-3; len: 15; d_gene: TRBD2; abundance: .; j_gene: TRBJ2-1; CDR3aa: CASSLGGGRYNEQFF; CDR3nt: TGTGCCAGCAGCTTGGGGGGGGGTAGATACAATGAGCAGTTCTTC
v_gene: TRBV5-4; len: 12; d_gene: .; abundance: .; j_gene: TRBJ2-1; CDR3aa: CASSSDSREQFF; CDR3nt: TGTGCCAGCAGCTCGGACTCCCGTGAGCAGTTCTTC
v_gene: TRBV5-5; len: 13; d_gene: .; abundance: few; j_gene: TRBJ1-3; CDR3aa: CASTGRMRDTIYF; CDR3nt: TGTGCCAGCACCGGGAGGATGAGAGACACCATATATTTT
v_gene: TRBV11-2; len: 14; d_gene: .; abundance: .; j_gene: TRBJ2-2; CDR3aa: CASGLMGPTGELFF; CDR3nt: TGTGCCAGCGGACTCATGGGCCCTACCGGGGAGCTGTTTTTT
v_gene: TRBV29-1; len: 14; d_gene: .; abundance: .; j_gene: TRBJ2-7; CDR3aa: CSVFDYGGPYEQYF; CDR3nt: TGCAGCGTCTTCGACTACGGGGGTCCCTACGAGCAGTACTTC
v_gene: TRBV28; len: 15; d_gene: TRBD2; abundance: .; j_gene: TRBJ2-3; CDR3aa: CASSLLGGSTDTQYF; CDR3nt: TGTGCCAGCAGTCTCCTGGGGGGGAGCACAGATACGCAGTATTTT
v_gene: TRBV7-2; len: 13; d_gene: .; abundance: .; j_gene: TRBJ2-7; CDR3aa: CASSLGGTYEQYF; CDR3nt: TGTGCCAGCAGCTTAGGAGGAACCTACGAGCAGTACTTC
v_gene: TRBV6-1; len: 14; d_gene: TRBD1; abundance: few; j_gene: TRBJ1-2; CDR3aa: CASSGLGQLYGYTF; CDR3nt: TGTGCCAGCAGTGGCCTGGGACAGCTCTATGGCTACACCTTC
v_gene: TRBV6-6; len: 14; d_gene: .; abundance: once; j_gene: TRBJ1-2; CDR3aa: CASSQGERSYGYTF; CDR3nt: TGTGCCAGCAGTCAGGGTGAAAGGAGCTATGGCTACACCTTC
v_gene: TRBV7-2; len: 16; d_gene: TRBD2; abundance: .; j_gene: TRBJ2-3; CDR3aa: CASRPPGLAGLDTQYF; CDR3nt: TGTGCCAGCAGACCACCGGGACTAGCGGGCTTAGATACGCAGTATTTT
v_gene: TRBV30; len: 12; d_gene: TRBD1; abundance: .; j_gene: TRBJ1-1; CDR3aa: CAWTRQGIEAFF; CDR3nt: TGTGCCTGGACTAGACAGGGAATTGAAGCTTTCTTT
v_gene: TRBV6-6; len: 15; d_gene: TRBD1; abundance: .; j_gene: TRBJ1-5; CDR3aa: CASSWNRGTYQPQHF; CDR3nt: TGTGCCAGCAGTTGGAACAGGGGGACCTATCAGCCCCAGCATTTT
v_gene: TRBV4-1; len: 17; d_gene: TRBD2; abundance: .; j_gene: TRBJ2-1; CDR3aa: CASSQDPGLANNNEQFF; CDR3nt: TGCGCCAGCAGCCAGGACCCGGGACTAGCGAATAACAATGAGCAGTTCTTC
v_gene: TRBV5-4; len: 15; d_gene: .; abundance: .; j_gene: TRBJ1-4; CDR3aa: CASSLGGLKEEKLFF; CDR3nt: TGTGCCAGCAGCCTGGGAGGACTCAAGGAGGAAAAACTGTTTTTT
v_gene: TRBV28; len: 14; d_gene: .; abundance: .; j_gene: TRBJ2-5; CDR3aa: CASSFPPLSETQYF; CDR3nt: TGTGCCAGCAGTTTCCCCCCCCTGTCCGAGACCCAGTACTTC
v_gene: TRBV19; len: 13; d_gene: .; abundance: .; j_gene: TRBJ1-5; CDR3aa: CASKGGSNQPQHF; CDR3nt: TGTGCCAGTAAAGGGGGAAGCAATCAGCCCCAGCATTTT
v_gene: TRBV18; len: 14; d_gene: .; abundance: .; j_gene: TRBJ1-2; CDR3aa: CASSPPGDDYGYTF; CDR3nt: TGTGCCAGCTCACCCCCAGGGGACGACTATGGCTACACCTTC
v_gene: TRBV9; len: 15; d_gene: .; abundance: .; j_gene: TRBJ2-5; CDR3aa: CASSAHPGVKETQYF; CDR3nt: TGTGCCAGCAGCGCCCACCCCGGGGTAAAAGAGACCCAGTACTTC
v_gene: TRBV18; len: 13; d_gene: .; abundance: .; j_gene: TRBJ1-2; CDR3aa: CASSPPVNYGYTF; CDR3nt: TGTGCCAGCTCACCACCCGTTAACTATGGCTACACCTTC
v_gene: TRBV30; len: 14; d_gene: TRBD2; abundance: .; j_gene: TRBJ2-3; CDR3aa: CASSPGLAPDTQYF; CDR3nt: TGTGCCTCCTCGCCCGGACTAGCTCCAGATACGCAGTATTTT
v_gene: TRBV5-4; len: 13; d_gene: TRBD1; abundance: once; j_gene: TRBJ2-7; CDR3aa: CASSPTGGYEQYF; CDR3nt: TGTGCCAGCAGCCCCACAGGGGGCTACGAGCAGTACTTC
v_gene: TRBV11-3; len: 16; d_gene: .; abundance: few; j_gene: TRBJ1-3; CDR3aa: CAFKGRGKDPGNTIYF; CDR3nt: TGTGCCTTTAAAGGGAGGGGTAAGGACCCTGGAAACACCATATATTTT
v_gene: TRBV5-5; len: 14; d_gene: .; abundance: .; j_gene: TRBJ1-1; CDR3aa: CASTPRQSNTEAFF; CDR3nt: TGTGCCAGCACCCCCCGACAGTCGAACACTGAAGCTTTCTTT
v_gene: TRBV7-9; len: 14; d_gene: .; abundance: .; j_gene: TRBJ2-1; CDR3aa: CASSLGWGRAEQFF; CDR3nt: TGTGCTAGCAGCTTAGGTTGGGGGCGTGCTGAGCAGTTCTTC
v_gene: TRBV19; len: 15; d_gene: .; abundance: few; j_gene: TRBJ2-4; CDR3aa: CASSSPRKGKNIQYF; CDR3nt: TGTGCCAGTAGTAGCCCGCGGAAAGGCAAAAACATTCAGTACTTC
v_gene: TRBV15; len: 16; d_gene: TRBD2; abundance: .; j_gene: TRBJ2-3; CDR3aa: CATSSWAGGPTDTQYF; CDR3nt: TGTGCCACCAGCAGTTGGGCGGGGGGGCCGACAGATACGCAGTATTTT
v_gene: TRBV7-9; len: 14; d_gene: .; abundance: .; j_gene: TRBJ2-7; CDR3aa: CASSLETGDYEQYF; CDR3nt: TGTGCCAGCAGCTTAGAAACAGGAGACTACGAGCAGTACTTC
v_gene: TRBV6-5; len: 14; d_gene: .; abundance: few; j_gene: TRBJ1-2; CDR3aa: CASSYSGDDDGYTF; CDR3nt: TGTGCCAGCAGTTATTCAGGGGACGACGATGGCTACACCTTC